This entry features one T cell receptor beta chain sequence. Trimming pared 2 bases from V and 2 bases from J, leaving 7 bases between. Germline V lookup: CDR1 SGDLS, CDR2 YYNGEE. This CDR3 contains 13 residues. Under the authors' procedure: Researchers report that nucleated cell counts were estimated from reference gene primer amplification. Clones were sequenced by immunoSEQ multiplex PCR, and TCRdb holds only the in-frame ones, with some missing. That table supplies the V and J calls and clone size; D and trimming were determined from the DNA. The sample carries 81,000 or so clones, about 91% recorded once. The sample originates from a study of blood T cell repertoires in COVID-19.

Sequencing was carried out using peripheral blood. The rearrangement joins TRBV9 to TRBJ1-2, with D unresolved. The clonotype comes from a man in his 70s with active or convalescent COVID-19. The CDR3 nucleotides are TGTGCCAGCAGCGTCGCGGTAAACTATGGCTACACCTTC. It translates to CASSVAVNYGYTF.